These T cell receptor beta chains were read from a single sample in a study of early T cells in non-severe SARS-CoV-2 infection. TCRdb reanalysed the 5' RACE reads using MiXCR and keeps one entry per CDR3 protein. Of some 87,000 distinct CDR3 sequences in the sample, roughly 13% were seen once. Sequencing was performed on whole blood. All receptors derive from an adult who was a healthcare worker with PCR-confirmed SARS-CoV-2 infection or an uninfected control (not recorded which). The CDR3 runs from the conserved cysteine through the conserved F or W. A D gene is named only where the DNA matches it firmly. Clone sizes are given selectively: once, few, many, or a class where the clone is expanded.

j_gene: TRBJ2-1
v_gene: TRBV7-2
abundance: -
d_gene: TRBD2
len: 16
CDR3aa: CASSLVAGEDSDEQFF
CDR3nt: TGTGCCAGCAGCTTGGTAGCGGGAGAGGATAGCGATGAGCAGTTCTTC

j_gene: TRBJ1-4
v_gene: TRBV19
abundance: -
d_gene: TRBD1
len: 17
CDR3aa: CASKRSRDRDTNEKLFF
CDR3nt: TGTGCCAGTAAACGTTCCCGGGACAGGGACACTAATGAAAAACTGTTTTTT

j_gene: TRBJ2-2
v_gene: TRBV11-2
abundance: few
d_gene: -
len: 15
CDR3aa: CASSPSGVWTGELFF
CDR3nt: TGTGCCAGCAGCCCATCGGGAGTCTGGACCGGGGAGCTGTTTTTT

j_gene: TRBJ1-6
v_gene: TRBV5-4
abundance: many
d_gene: -
len: 12
CDR3aa: CASSQEGSPLHF
CDR3nt: TGTGCCAGCAGCCAGGAGGGTTCACCCCTCCACTTT

j_gene: TRBJ2-7
v_gene: TRBV5-1
abundance: many
d_gene: -
len: 16
CDR3aa: CASSPDAGADDYEQYF
CDR3nt: TGCGCCAGCAGCCCTGACGCGGGGGCGGATGACTACGAGCAGTACTTC

j_gene: TRBJ2-1
v_gene: TRBV6-2/TRBV6-3
abundance: -
d_gene: -
len: 13
CDR3aa: CASSYDRPAEQFF
CDR3nt: TGTGCCAGCAGTTACGACAGGCCGGCAGAGCAGTTCTTC

j_gene: TRBJ2-1
v_gene: TRBV15
abundance: many
d_gene: TRBD2
len: 17
CDR3aa: CATSSQLAGGDYNEQFF
CDR3nt: TGTGCCACCAGCAGCCAACTAGCGGGGGGGGACTACAATGAGCAGTTCTTC

j_gene: TRBJ2-5
v_gene: TRBV7-9
abundance: few
d_gene: -
len: 14
CDR3aa: CASSGRTEQETQYF
CDR3nt: TGTGCCAGCAGCGGGCGGACAGAACAAGAGACCCAGTACTTC

j_gene: TRBJ2-1
v_gene: TRBV18
abundance: many
d_gene: -
len: 15
CDR3aa: CASSPESSSYNEQFF
CDR3nt: TGTGCCAGCTCACCAGAGTCCAGCTCCTACAATGAGCAGTTCTTC

j_gene: TRBJ1-2
v_gene: TRBV6-2/TRBV6-3
abundance: -
d_gene: -
len: 14
CDR3aa: CASSYSRRIYGYTF
CDR3nt: TGTGCCAGCAGTTACTCGAGACGGATCTATGGCTACACCTTC

j_gene: TRBJ2-7
v_gene: TRBV27
abundance: few
d_gene: TRBD2
len: 14
CDR3aa: CASGSGGAIYEQYF
CDR3nt: TGTGCCAGCGGGAGCGGGGGCGCAATCTACGAGCAGTACTTC

j_gene: TRBJ1-1
v_gene: TRBV12-3/TRBV12-4
abundance: -
d_gene: -
len: 12
CDR3aa: CASTRVTGIAFF
CDR3nt: TGTGCCAGCACCCGGGTAACAGGGATAGCTTTCTTT

j_gene: TRBJ2-1
v_gene: TRBV27
abundance: -
d_gene: TRBD2
len: 15
CDR3aa: CASSLAGGVGNEQFF
CDR3nt: TGTGCCAGCAGTTTAGCGGGGGGCGTAGGCAATGAGCAGTTCTTC

j_gene: TRBJ2-2
v_gene: TRBV27
abundance: -
d_gene: TRBD2
len: 17
CDR3aa: CASSLVLAGGYTGELFF
CDR3nt: TGTGCCAGCAGTTTGGTACTAGCGGGGGGTTACACCGGGGAGCTGTTTTTT

j_gene: TRBJ2-7
v_gene: TRBV28
abundance: -
d_gene: -
len: 15
CDR3aa: CASRRAADSPYEQYF
CDR3nt: TGTGCCAGCAGACGTGCGGCCGACAGTCCCTACGAGCAGTACTTC

j_gene: TRBJ2-1
v_gene: TRBV29-1
abundance: few
d_gene: -
len: 14
CDR3aa: CSVLRTQSYNEQFF
CDR3nt: TGCAGCGTTTTAAGGACACAGTCCTACAATGAGCAGTTCTTC

j_gene: TRBJ1-1
v_gene: TRBV6-2/TRBV6-3
abundance: -
d_gene: -
len: 9
CDR3aa: CASRTEAFF
CDR3nt: TGTGCCAGCAGAACTGAAGCTTTCTTT

j_gene: TRBJ2-1
v_gene: TRBV6-5
abundance: -
d_gene: -
len: 13
CDR3aa: CASRPRVVGEQFF
CDR3nt: TGTGCCAGCAGGCCTAGAGTGGTGGGTGAGCAGTTCTTC

j_gene: TRBJ1-2
v_gene: TRBV14
abundance: -
d_gene: TRBD1
len: 16
CDR3aa: CASSPLDRGGYYGYTF
CDR3nt: TGTGCCAGCAGCCCCCTGGACAGGGGAGGATACTATGGCTACACCTTC

j_gene: TRBJ1-1
v_gene: TRBV21-1
abundance: few
d_gene: -
len: 15
CDR3aa: CASSDFLTGLTEAFF
CDR3nt: TGTGCCAGCAGCGACTTCCTGACAGGGCTCACTGAAGCTTTCTTT

j_gene: TRBJ2-7
v_gene: TRBV6-2/TRBV6-3
abundance: many
d_gene: TRBD2
len: 16
CDR3aa: CASSSQWGGTPSEQYF
CDR3nt: TGTGCCAGCAGTTCGCAGTGGGGGGGGACCCCCTCCGAGCAGTACTTC

j_gene: TRBJ2-1
v_gene: TRBV30
abundance: few
d_gene: TRBD1
len: 15
CDR3aa: CAWREGDRDHNEQFF
CDR3nt: TGTGCCTGGAGGGAGGGGGACAGGGATCACAATGAGCAGTTCTTC

j_gene: TRBJ1-6
v_gene: TRBV7-2
abundance: -
d_gene: TRBD1
len: 17
CDR3aa: CASSPGQIYSYNSPLHF
CDR3nt: TGTGCCAGCAGCCCGGGACAGATTTACTCCTATAATTCACCCCTCCACTTT

j_gene: TRBJ2-1
v_gene: TRBV12-3/TRBV12-4
abundance: many
d_gene: -
len: 13
CDR3aa: CASRPREYNEQFF
CDR3nt: TGTGCCAGCAGGCCTAGGGAGTACAATGAGCAGTTCTTC

j_gene: TRBJ2-2
v_gene: TRBV6-6
abundance: -
d_gene: -
len: 13
CDR3aa: CASWGLEGGELFF
CDR3nt: TGTGCCAGCTGGGGGCTAGAGGGCGGGGAGCTGTTTTTT

j_gene: TRBJ2-3
v_gene: TRBV9
abundance: few
d_gene: -
len: 13
CDR3aa: CASSVGGGDTQYF
CDR3nt: TGTGCCAGCAGCGTAGGAGGGGGAGATACGCAGTATTTT

j_gene: TRBJ2-1
v_gene: TRBV20-1
abundance: many
d_gene: -
len: 13
CDR3aa: CSARDGLANEQFF
CDR3nt: TGCAGTGCTAGAGATGGGCTAGCCAATGAGCAGTTCTTC

j_gene: TRBJ2-1
v_gene: TRBV6-1
abundance: few
d_gene: -
len: 15
CDR3aa: CASSELWGGYNEQFF
CDR3nt: TGTGCCAGCAGTGAACTGTGGGGAGGTTACAATGAGCAGTTCTTC

j_gene: TRBJ2-7
v_gene: TRBV7-2
abundance: -
d_gene: -
len: 11
CDR3aa: CASSSKYEQYF
CDR3nt: TGTGCCAGCAGCTCCAAATACGAGCAGTACTTC

j_gene: TRBJ1-4
v_gene: TRBV7-2
abundance: many
d_gene: TRBD1
len: 16
CDR3aa: CASSLAPDRGREKLFF
CDR3nt: TGTGCCAGCAGCTTAGCCCCGGACAGGGGGCGGGAAAAACTGTTTTTT

j_gene: TRBJ2-7
v_gene: TRBV28
abundance: -
d_gene: -
len: 13
CDR3aa: CASTESFSLRQYF
CDR3nt: TGTGCCAGCACCGAGTCGTTTTCTCTTAGGCAGTACTTC

j_gene: TRBJ2-7
v_gene: TRBV7-2
abundance: -
d_gene: -
len: 13
CDR3aa: CASSPVGGREQYF
CDR3nt: TGTGCCAGCAGCCCCGTTGGGGGGCGTGAGCAGTACTTC

j_gene: TRBJ1-5
v_gene: TRBV6-2/TRBV6-3
abundance: -
d_gene: -
len: 15
CDR3aa: CASSLAGLSNQPQHF
CDR3nt: TGTGCCAGCAGTCTCGCGGGTCTTAGCAATCAGCCCCAGCATTTT

j_gene: TRBJ2-7
v_gene: TRBV7-6
abundance: -
d_gene: TRBD1
len: 15
CDR3aa: CASSPGRGQPYEQYF
CDR3nt: TGTGCCAGCAGCCCCGGACGGGGACAGCCATACGAGCAGTACTTC

j_gene: TRBJ2-1
v_gene: TRBV30
abundance: few
d_gene: -
len: 14
CDR3aa: CAWSYTGSGNEQFF
CDR3nt: TGTGCCTGGAGTTATACGGGGTCGGGGAATGAGCAGTTCTTC

j_gene: TRBJ2-7
v_gene: TRBV5-5
abundance: many
d_gene: -
len: 15
CDR3aa: CASSAGPRDYYEQYF
CDR3nt: TGTGCCAGCAGCGCCGGGCCCCGAGACTACTACGAGCAGTACTTC

j_gene: TRBJ2-1
v_gene: TRBV12-3/TRBV12-4
abundance: -
d_gene: -
len: 12
CDR3aa: CASSPPVGEQFF
CDR3nt: TGTGCCAGCAGTCCTCCGGTCGGTGAGCAGTTCTTC

j_gene: TRBJ2-3
v_gene: TRBV10-1
abundance: few
d_gene: -
len: 16
CDR3aa: CASSETVPTTPDTQYF
CDR3nt: TGCGCCAGCAGTGAGACCGTCCCCACCACCCCAGATACGCAGTATTTT

j_gene: TRBJ2-1
v_gene: TRBV4-3
abundance: few
d_gene: TRBD2
len: 16
CDR3aa: CASSQVGTSGINEQFF
CDR3nt: TGCGCCAGCAGCCAAGTAGGGACTAGCGGGATCAATGAGCAGTTCTTC